The clone carrying this T cell receptor (beta chain) was detected many times. As yet, its antigen is unknown. The protocol was immunoSEQ multiplex PCR, while the TCRdb copy is restricted to in-frame clones and leaves out a portion. The data contain roughly 150,000 clones, 75% to 80% of them singletons. The record originates from a study of cytotoxic CD8 clonotypes in ibrutinib-treated CLL. Study context: The authors obtained response samples at a median of approximately 12 months of treatment, range 6 to 36.

Findings and caveats of the study: Clonality showed a rise at ibrutinib response that reversed toward baseline at progression. Under therapy, public clonotypes either contracted or stayed stable, and they were uncommon.

The sequence derives from a human donor with chronic lymphocytic leukemia. The sequencing used PBMCs, collected after 24 months of ibrutinib treatment.

The CDR3 DNA reads TGTGCCAGCCATACTAGCGGGAGAATGGATACGCAGTATTTT. It yields the protein CASHTSGRMDTQYF. The chain couples TRBV5-5 to TRBJ2-3; TRBD2 matches 11 bases. V was clipped by 7 bases and J by 6 bases; unmatched bases: 7. The CDR3 is made up of 14 amino acids. CDR1 is SGHKS, CDR2 YYEKEE, per germline (reference sequence).